Described below is a single TCR beta chain sequence and its context. The antigen is undetermined. This sample was taken from a study of cytomegalovirus exposure and HLA in healthy donors. Study-wide results and caveats: An analysis was carried out later, and it reportedly showed fewer N-insertions in an Asian-associated ancestry cluster than the roughly 670-donor mean. Of the V segments, some could not be distinguished, including TRBV6-2 and TRBV6-3, and were excluded.

PCR involved 60 Vbeta and 13 Jbeta primers. Sequenced by immunoSEQ multiplex PCR; TCRdb stores in-frame clones only, minus some. The sample holds about 160,000 clones, around 68% seen once. V shed 6 bases and J shed 10 bases, with 12 bases lying between them. CDR1 is DFQATT, CDR2 SNEGSKA, per germline (reference sequence). The CDR3 covers 11 residues. V usage is TRBV20-1 and J usage is TRBJ1-4; TRBD1 is a possible D gene (5 bases). The specimen was PBMCs. The clonotype comes from a man aged 45-65 years in good health and CMV-seronegative. In DNA, the CDR3 is TGCAGTGCCCCCCTCGGGGGAAAACTGTTTTTT. Amino acid sequence: CSAPLGGKLFF.